One and the same sample provided the 9 T cell receptor beta chains below, sequenced in a study of blood T cells in healthy people across ages. Sample-barcoded 5' priming and a J-beta primer mix drove a second PCR of roughly 6 to 12 cycles. TCRdb re-derived calls from the 5' RACE reads in MiXCR, one entry per CDR3 protein. This sample carries 1.5 million to 2 million distinct CDR3 sequences, roughly 52% of them seen once, and the ten largest clones take over 2%. Sequenced: blood. The receptors come from a woman in her thirties or forties in good health.

As to this clonotype: A read error is possible here, since a much larger clone lies one base away. This chain joins TRBV7-2 and TRBJ2-7, with 9 bases fitting TRBD1. With 5 bases clipped from V and 2 bases from J, the junction kept 7 bases outside the gene matches. The CDR3 loop spans 15 amino acids. CDR1 and CDR2 from the germline V gene are SGHTA and FQGNSA. The CDR3 coding sequence is TGTGCCAGCAGCACCGGGACAGGGAGGACCTACGAGCAGTACGTC. Amino acid sequence: CASSTGTGRTYEQYV.

The gene calls are TRBV7-2 and TRBJ1-6, with 7 bases lining up with TRBD1. The CDR3 extends over 14 amino acids. V was pared by 5 bases and J by 10 bases, with 8 bases of the junction left unmatched. Germline CDR1 reads SGHTA; CDR2 reads FQGNSA. CDR3 DNA: TGTGCCAGCAGCCCGCCAGGGGGGGGATCACCCCTCCACTTT. Encoded protein: CASSPPGGGSPLHF.

This clonotype was observed a few times. J is TRBJ2-4 and V is TRBV28, with D unclear. Germline lookup yields CDR1 MDHEN and CDR2 SYDVKM. The CDR3 has 15 amino acids. The germline V and J ends were trimmed by 3 bases and 13 bases, with 22 bases remaining between them. The CDR3 loop is CASSFWASRIGEQYF. CDR3 DNA sequence: TGTGCCAGCAGTTTTTGGGCAAGCAGAATAGGAGAGCAGTACTTC. Drawing the rest from reference TRBV28 and TRBJ2-4, the complete variable domain is DVKVTQSSRYLVKRTGEKVFLECVQDMDHENMFWYRQDPGLGLRLIYFSYDVKMKEKGDIPEGYSVSREKKERFSLILESASTNQTSMYLCASSFWASRIGEQYFGAGTRLSVL.

This clonotype has only a few counts. This sequence joins TRBV29-1 and TRBJ2-1; a weak D match, TRBD1 (5 bases). The V and J ends lost 3 bases and 2 bases respectively, with 11 bases between them. Germline lookup yields CDR1 SQVTM and CDR2 ANQGSEA. The CDR3 is 14 residues long. The CDR3 DNA sequence: TGCAGCGTTGAGCGGCAGGGAACCTACAATGAGCAGTTCTTC. Translating it yields CSVERQGTYNEQFF.

The chain employs TRBV4-2 and TRBJ2-1, with D hard to call. The germline V gene encodes CDR1 LGHNA and CDR2 YNFKEQ. V dropped 0 bases and J dropped 2 bases, with 8 bases sitting between them. The length of the CDR3 is 15 residues. CDR3 bases: TGTGCCAGCAGCCAAGAGGAACAGACCTACAATGAGCAGTTCTTC. Translating gives CASSQEEQTYNEQFF.

The V and J genes are TRBV20-1 and TRBJ2-5, with 13 positions matching TRBD2. From germline, CDR1 is DFQATT and CDR2 SNEGSKA (reference sequence). V trimming: 3 bases; J trimming: 3 bases; junction bases outside the gene matches: 7. The CDR3 is 16 amino acids. CDR3 DNA sequence: TGCAGTGCTAGGCAGACTAGCGGGGGGATAAAAGAGACCCAGTACTTC. Translating gives CSARQTSGGIKETQYF.

A few counts support this clonotype. The J gene is TRBJ2-3, the V gene TRBV7-2; D may be TRBD1 or TRBD2 (6 bases each). The germline V gene has CDR1 SGHTA and CDR2 FQGNSA. There are 15 residues in the CDR3. Trimming cost V 5 bases and J 2 bases, with 14 bases left between them. The CDR3 here is CASSLRRGNTDTQYF. DNA of the CDR3: TGTGCCAGCAGCCTCAGGAGGGGGAACACAGATACGCAGTATTTT.

The rearrangement uses TRBV3-1 and TRBJ1-2; possibly TRBD1 for D (5 bases). The CDR3 contains 14 residues. Trimming took off 4 bases at V and 4 bases at J, with 13 bases between the two ends. Germline-derived CDR1 and CDR2 are LGHDT and YNNKEL (reference sequence). As DNA, the CDR3 is TGTGCCAGCAGCCGCTTGACAGACTTCTATGGCTACACCTTC. Its translation: CASSRLTDFYGYTF.

This clonotype came up once. The rearrangement uses TRBV13 and TRBJ2-7; possible D gene TRBD2, 7 bases. The CDR3 extends over 15 amino acids. Deletions cut 5 bases from V and 1 base from J, with 15 bases between. Germline V gene sequence: CDR1 PRHDT, CDR2 FYEKMQ (reference sequence). The CDR3 loop is CASSAKGGGSYEQYF. CDR3 sequence (DNA): TGTGCCAGCAGCGCAAAGGGGGGGGGTTCCTACGAGCAGTACTTC.